These 2 T cell receptor beta chains came from one sample sequenced in a study of blood T cell repertoires in COVID-19. Libraries were prepared by immunoSEQ multiplex PCR; TCRdb keeps only in-frame clonotypes and omits some of them. This table has more than 200,000 clones, around 84% appearing once. The sample comprised peripheral blood. These receptors were collected from a man aged 60-69 years with acute or convalescent COVID-19.

This clone was detected once. CDR3 DNA: TGTGCCAGCAGCTTCGCGGGGTCAGCGGACTACGAGCAGTACTTC. The encoded protein is CASSFAGSADYEQYF. The chain has TRBV5-4 and TRBJ2-7, with D possibly matching TRBD2 (6 bases). Germline CDR1 and CDR2: SGHNT and YYREEE (reference sequence). The V end was cut by 2 bases, the J end by 3 bases, with 15 bases between. The CDR3 is made up of 15 amino acids.

This clone was seen a single time. Written as DNA, the CDR3 is TGTGCCAGCAGGACCACAGGGATGGACACTGAAGCTTTCTTT. Its translation: CASRTTGMDTEAFF. The V gene is TRBV28, the J gene TRBJ1-1; tentatively, D is TRBD1 (6 bases). Germline V gene sequence: CDR1 MDHEN, CDR2 SYDVKM. V shed 6 bases and J shed 3 bases, with 14 bases lying between them. The CDR3 extends over 14 amino acids.